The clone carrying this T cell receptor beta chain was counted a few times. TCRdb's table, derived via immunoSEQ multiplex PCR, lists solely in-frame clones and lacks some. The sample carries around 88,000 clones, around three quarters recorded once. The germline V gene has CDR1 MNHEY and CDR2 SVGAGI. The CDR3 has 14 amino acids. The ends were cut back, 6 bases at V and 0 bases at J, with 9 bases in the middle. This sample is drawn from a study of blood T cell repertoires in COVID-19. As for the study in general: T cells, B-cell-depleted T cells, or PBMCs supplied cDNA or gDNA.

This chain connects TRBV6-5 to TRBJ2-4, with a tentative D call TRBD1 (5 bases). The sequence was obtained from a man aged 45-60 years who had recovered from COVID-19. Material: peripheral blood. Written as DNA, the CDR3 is TGTGCCAGCAGGACAGACCTAGCCAAAAACATTCAGTACTTC. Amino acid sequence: CASRTDLAKNIQYF.